This is a list of T cell receptor beta chains from one sample in a study of Tregs in tolerant kidney transplant recipients. Profiled with immunoSEQ multiplex PCR; TCRdb holds only in-frame clones, not every one. The sample carries more than 95,000 clones, 92% recorded once. The sample comprised CD4+ T cells from blood. The receptors were sampled from a human donor in good health. Both conserved end residues are part of each CDR3. The D gene is left open where the match is weak. Size is stated for part of the rows, as once, few or many counts, or as a class when the clone is expanded.

>TRBV5-1|NA|TRBD1|TRBJ2-7
TGCGCCAGCAGCTCTACAGGGGACGAGCAGTACTTC
CASSSTGDEQYF
>TRBV18|NA|NA|TRBJ2-5
TGTGCCAGCTCACTACAGGGAAAAGAGACCCAGTACTTC
CASSLQGKETQYF
>TRBV6-1|NA|TRBD2|TRBJ2-5
TGTGCCAGCTCCCGAACGGGAGGGGGCCAAGAGACCCAGTACTTC
CASSRTGGGQETQYF
>TRBV6-5|NA|TRBD1|TRBJ1-2
TGTGCCAGCAGGCCACCGGGACAGAGATATGGCTACACCTTC
CASRPPGQRYGYTF
>TRBV5-4|NA|TRBD1|TRBJ1-2
TGTGCCAGCAGCTTGGGACAGGGGGTTTCTGGCTACACCTTC
CASSLGQGVSGYTF
>TRBV7-9|NA|NA|TRBJ2-7
TGTGCCAGCACCCGCCTAGGACAAGCCGGGGAGCAGTACTTC
CASTRLGQAGEQYF
>TRBV18|NA|NA|TRBJ1-3
TGTGCCAGCTCACCACAGGACCCGAACACCATATATTTT
CASSPQDPNTIYF
>TRBV9|NA|NA|TRBJ2-5
TGTGCCAGCAGCGTAGGTAGGGCACAAGAGACCCAGTACTTC
CASSVGRAQETQYF
>TRBV7-7|NA|TRBD2|TRBJ2-7
TGTGCCAGCAGCTCGAGGACTAGCGGGAGTAGGCAGTACTTC
CASSSRTSGSRQYF
>TRBV29-1|NA|NA|TRBJ1-1
TGCAGCGTTCAAAACACTGAAGCTTTCTTT
CSVQNTEAFF
>TRBV6-5|NA|TRBD1|TRBJ1-2
TGTGCCAGCAGTTACGCCGGGACAGACTATGGCTACACCTTC
CASSYAGTDYGYTF
>TRBV19|NA|TRBD1|TRBJ1-5
TGTGCCAGTGTTACCGGGGACAGGGGTGGCCAGCCCCAGCATTTT
CASVTGDRGGQPQHF
>TRBV5-1|NA|NA|TRBJ2-7
TGCGCCAGCAGCTTGACAGACGAGCAGTACTTC
CASSLTDEQYF
>TRBV30|NA|NA|TRBJ1-2
TGTGCCTGGAAGGCAGACATTCGCTACACCTTC
CAWKADIRYTF
>TRBV6-6|once|TRBD2|TRBJ2-5
TGTGCCAGCAGTTACGCGGTGGGAGGGGCCGGGGAGACCCAGTACTTC
CASSYAVGGAGETQYF
>TRBV10-2|NA|NA|TRBJ2-1
TGCGCCAGCAGCCGGGCCGAGGGCGGTGAGCAGTTCTTC
CASSRAEGGEQFF
>TRBV6-1|once|TRBD1|TRBJ1-2
TGTGCCAGCAGCCGACAGGGAGATAACTATGGCTACACCTTC
CASSRQGDNYGYTF
>TRBV29-1|NA|TRBD1|TRBJ1-5
TGCAGCGTTCTCTGGGACAGCGGCTATAGCAATCAGCCCCAGCATTTT
CSVLWDSGYSNQPQHF
>TRBV6-5|NA|NA|TRBJ1-2
TGTGCCAGCAGGGAATCCCTTCAGCGCTATGGCTACACCTTC
CASRESLQRYGYTF
>TRBV6-1|NA|NA|TRBJ1-1
TGTGCCAGCAGTGAAGCCTCCTACTTGAACACTGAAGCTTTCTTT
CASSEASYLNTEAFF
>TRBV5-5|NA|TRBD1|TRBJ1-2
TGTGCCAGCAGCTTAGACAGGGGGTACTATGGCTACACCTTC
CASSLDRGYYGYTF
>TRBV18|NA|NA|TRBJ2-5
TGTGCCAGCTCACCACCGGGATGGGAGACCCAGTACTTC
CASSPPGWETQYF
>TRBV7-3|NA|NA|TRBJ2-2
TGTGCCAGCAGCCCCGGAGGAGCCGGGGAGCTGTTTTTT
CASSPGGAGELFF
>TRBV13|NA|NA|TRBJ1-3
TGTGCCAGCACCCTACGGTTCTCTGGAAACACCATATATTTT
CASTLRFSGNTIYF
>TRBV29-1|NA|NA|TRBJ2-1
TGCAGCGTTGAGCGTGGGGGCCCCTACAATGAGCAGTTCTTC
CSVERGGPYNEQFF
>TRBV18|NA|TRBD1|TRBJ1-1
TGTGCCAGCTCACGACAGGGGGCGCTGGCTGAAGCTTTCTTT
CASSRQGALAEAFF
>TRBV4-1|NA|TRBD1|TRBJ1-5
TGCGCCAGCAGCCAAGATGGACAGGGTAATCAGCCCCAGCATTTT
CASSQDGQGNQPQHF
>TRBV6-5|NA|TRBD1|TRBJ1-2
TGTGCCAGCAGTTACTCGAAGGGGGCAAGACCCCATGGCTACACCTTC
CASSYSKGARPHGYTF
>TRBV11-2|once|TRBD1|TRBJ2-7
TGTGCCAGCAGCTTATGGACAGGGTCGGGCGAGCAGTACTTC
CASSLWTGSGEQYF
>TRBV6-1|NA|NA|TRBJ2-5
TGTGCCAGCAGTGCTATGGCAGGACTATACCAAGAGACCCAGTACTTC
CASSAMAGLYQETQYF
>TRBV5-5|NA|NA|TRBJ2-2
TGTGCCAGCAGCCCGGCGACAGGTTTAAACACCGGGGAGCTGTTTTTT
CASSPATGLNTGELFF
>TRBV15|NA|TRBD2|TRBJ2-1
TGTGCCACCAGCAGAGACCGGCGGGCTAGCGGGAGGCGCGTAAATGAGCAGTTCTTC
CATSRDRRASGRRVNEQFF
>TRBV6-5|NA|TRBD2|TRBJ2-7
TGTGCCAGCAGTTACTCGGTAGCGGGGAGCTCCTACGAGCAGTACTTC
CASSYSVAGSSYEQYF
>TRBV5-1|NA|NA|TRBJ1-4
TGCGCCAGCAGCTTTAACAGGGAACAACTGTTTTTT
CASSFNREQLFF
>TRBV9|NA|NA|TRBJ2-7
TGTGCCAGCAGCCCCCAGATAGGACCCTCCTACGAGCAGTACTTC
CASSPQIGPSYEQYF
>TRBV19|NA|NA|TRBJ2-3
TGTGCCAGTACCACAGGAAGCACAGATACGCAGTATTTT
CASTTGSTDTQYF
>TRBV6-1|NA|NA|TRBJ1-4
TGTGCCAGCAGCCGAAGGAGAGACACAAATGAAAAACTGTTTTTT
CASSRRRDTNEKLFF
>TRBV20-1|NA|NA|TRBJ2-7
TGCAGTGCCCCAAATACTTACGAGCAGTACTTC
CSAPNTYEQYF
>TRBV7-2|NA|TRBD1|TRBJ1-2
TGTGCCAGCAGCCCGGACAGGGGACTCTATGGCTACACCTTC
CASSPDRGLYGYTF
>TRBV10-1|NA|NA|TRBJ1-1
TGCGCCAGCAGTGAGTCCTGGATCACTGAAGCTTTCTTT
CASSESWITEAFF
>TRBV10-2|NA|NA|TRBJ2-1
TGCGCCAGCAGTGGCGAAGGAGAGAGTCCTGGGCAGTTCTTC
CASSGEGESPGQFF
>TRBV29-1|NA|NA|TRBJ2-7
TGCAGCGTTGAGACATCGGCCGGGCAGTACTTC
CSVETSAGQYF
>TRBV11-2|once|TRBD1|TRBJ2-5
TGTGCCAGCAGCTTCTTAGGAGGGACAGGGGGCAAGGAGACCCAGTACTTC
CASSFLGGTGGKETQYF
>TRBV5-1|NA|NA|TRBJ2-5
TGCGCCAGCAGCTCCCTAGCTACCCAAGAGACCCAGTACTTC
CASSSLATQETQYF
>TRBV6-1|few|NA|TRBJ1-2
TGTGCCAGCAGCAAAGTACAGGGAAGTGGCTACACCTTC
CASSKVQGSGYTF
>TRBV27|NA|TRBD2|TRBJ2-3
TGTGCCAGCAGGGCGGGACTAGCGGGGGGGCAGGATACGCAGTATTTT
CASRAGLAGGQDTQYF
>TRBV2|NA|NA|TRBJ2-1
TGTGCCTCCTCGGGGCTCCGAGGCAATGAGCAGTTCTTC
CASSGLRGNEQFF
>TRBV9|once|NA|TRBJ2-3
TGTGCCAGCAGCGTAACCCGCAGCGCTGCAGATACGCAGTATTTT
CASSVTRSAADTQYF
>TRBV18|once|NA|TRBJ1-5
TGTGCCAGCTCACCAGGAAATATCATCCAGCCCCAGCATTTT
CASSPGNIIQPQHF